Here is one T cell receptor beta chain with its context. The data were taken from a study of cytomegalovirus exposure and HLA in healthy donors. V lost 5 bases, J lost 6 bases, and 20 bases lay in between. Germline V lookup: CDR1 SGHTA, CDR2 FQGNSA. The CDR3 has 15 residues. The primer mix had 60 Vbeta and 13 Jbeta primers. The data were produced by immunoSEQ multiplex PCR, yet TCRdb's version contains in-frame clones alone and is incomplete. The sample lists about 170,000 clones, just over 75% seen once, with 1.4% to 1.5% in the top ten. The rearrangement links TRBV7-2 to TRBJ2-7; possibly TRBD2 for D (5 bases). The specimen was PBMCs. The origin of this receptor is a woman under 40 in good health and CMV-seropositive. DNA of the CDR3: TGTGCCAGCAGCCACGACGGGGTGTCTGCCCCCGAGCAGTACTTC. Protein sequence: CASSHDGVSAPEQYF.